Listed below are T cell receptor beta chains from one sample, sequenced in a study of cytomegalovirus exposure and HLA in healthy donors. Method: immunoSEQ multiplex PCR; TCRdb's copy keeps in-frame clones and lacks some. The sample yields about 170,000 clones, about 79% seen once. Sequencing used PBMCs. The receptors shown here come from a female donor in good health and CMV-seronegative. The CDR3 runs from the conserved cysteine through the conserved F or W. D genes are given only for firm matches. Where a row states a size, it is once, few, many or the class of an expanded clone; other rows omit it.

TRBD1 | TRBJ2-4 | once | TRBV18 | TGTGCCAGCTCACCAACCCTGGGGACAGGGGGCCCCTTAGCCAAAAACATTCAGTACTTC | CASSPTLGTGGPLAKNIQYF
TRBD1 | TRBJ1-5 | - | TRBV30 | TGTGCCTGGAGTGTAAAGTTCGGACAGGGGGGAGCCTATAGCAATCAGCCCCAGCATTTT | CAWSVKFGQGGAYSNQPQHF
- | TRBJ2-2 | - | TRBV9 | TGTGCCAGCAGCGCCCTAGGACACGCCACCGGGGAGCTGTTTTTT | CASSALGHATGELFF
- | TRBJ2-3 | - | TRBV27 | TGTGCCAGCAGTTTCTTTGGCTTGACAGATACGCAGTATTTT | CASSFFGLTDTQYF
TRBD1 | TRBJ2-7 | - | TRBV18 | TGTGCCAGCTCACCCAGGCGGGGACAGGGGACCTACGAGCAGTACTTC | CASSPRRGQGTYEQYF
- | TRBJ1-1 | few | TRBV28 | TGTGCCAGCAATCCCAGGGGTTTGAACACTGAAGCTTTCTTT | CASNPRGLNTEAFF
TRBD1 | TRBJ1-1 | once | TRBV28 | TGTGCCAGCAGGGGACAGGGCAGTCTGAGCACTGAAGCTTTCTTT | CASRGQGSLSTEAFF
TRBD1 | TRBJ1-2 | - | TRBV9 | TGTGCCAGCAGCGTAGGACAGGGCCCATATGGCTACACCTTC | CASSVGQGPYGYTF
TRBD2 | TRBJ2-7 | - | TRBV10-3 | TGTGCCATCGCATCCCAGACTAGCGGAGCCTACGAGCAGTACTTC | CAIASQTSGAYEQYF
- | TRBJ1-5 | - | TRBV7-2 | TGTGCCAGCAGCCCCGGGGAGAGTAGCAATCAGCCCCAGCATTTT | CASSPGESSNQPQHF
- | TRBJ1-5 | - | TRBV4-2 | TGTGCCAGCAGCCAAGATTGGGCAGGGTGGCAGCCCCAGCATTTT | CASSQDWAGWQPQHF
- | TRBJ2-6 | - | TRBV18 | TGTGCCAGCTCACTAGCGAGTGGGGCCAACGTCCTGACTTTC | CASSLASGANVLTF
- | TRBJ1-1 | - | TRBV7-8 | TGTGCCAGCAGCCGCGGGCTGAACACTGAAGCTTTCTTT | CASSRGLNTEAFF
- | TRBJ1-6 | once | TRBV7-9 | TGTGCCAGCAGCCATCGGTCGGATTCACCCCTCCACTTT | CASSHRSDSPLHF
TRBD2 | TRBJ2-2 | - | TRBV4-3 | TGCGCCAGCAGCCGCTCAAAGGGACTAGCGGATCGAGGCGGGGAGCTGTTTTTT | CASSRSKGLADRGGELFF
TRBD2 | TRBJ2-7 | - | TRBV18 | TGTGCCAGCTCAACGAATCCGGGACTAAGGGACGAGCAGTACTTC | CASSTNPGLRDEQYF
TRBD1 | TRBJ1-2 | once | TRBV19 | TGTGCCAGTAGTAGTAGGACAGGGGGAAACTATGGCTACACCTTC | CASSSRTGGNYGYTF
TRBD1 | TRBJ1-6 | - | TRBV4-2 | TGTGCCAGCAGCCAAGAGAAGGGGACAGGGGCCTCACCCCTCCACTTT | CASSQEKGTGASPLHF
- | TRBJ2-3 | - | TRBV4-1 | TGCGCCAGCAGCCCTCGTGGAGGGAACACAGATACGCAGTATTTT | CASSPRGGNTDTQYF
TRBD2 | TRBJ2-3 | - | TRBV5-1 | TGCGCCAGCAGCCCCGGGACTAGCGGGGTCACAGATACGCAGTATTTT | CASSPGTSGVTDTQYF
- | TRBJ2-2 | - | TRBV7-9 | TGTGCCAGCAGCTTAGGACTCGTGAACACCGGGGAGCTGTTTTTT | CASSLGLVNTGELFF
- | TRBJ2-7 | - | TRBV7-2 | TGTGCCAGCAAAGACAGCAATACCTACGAGCAGTACTTC | CASKDSNTYEQYF
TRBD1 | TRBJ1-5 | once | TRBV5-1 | TGCGCCAGCAGCCGGGACAGGGAAGGTCAGCCCCAGCATTTT | CASSRDREGQPQHF
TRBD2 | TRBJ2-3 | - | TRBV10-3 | TGTGCCATCAGTGAGTCCCCGGGACTAGCCCAAAGCGCAGATACGCAGTATTTT | CAISESPGLAQSADTQYF
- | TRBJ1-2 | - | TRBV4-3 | TGCGCCAGCAGCCAAGGAGCGAACTATGGCTACACCTTC | CASSQGANYGYTF
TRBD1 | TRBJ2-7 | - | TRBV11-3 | TGTGCCAGCAGCTCGGGACAGGGCGGAGGCGAGCAGTACTTC | CASSSGQGGGEQYF
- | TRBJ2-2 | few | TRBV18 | TGTGCCAGCTCACCACTTGCTCGGGGATCCGGGGAGCTGTTTTTT | CASSPLARGSGELFF
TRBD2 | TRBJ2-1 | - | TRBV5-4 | TGTGCCAGCAGCTTAATCGGGGGGGCCTACACTGAGCAGTTCTTC | CASSLIGGAYTEQFF
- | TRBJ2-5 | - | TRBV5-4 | TGTGCCAGCAGTGTCGCCAGGGGCCAAGAGACCCAGTACTTC | CASSVARGQETQYF
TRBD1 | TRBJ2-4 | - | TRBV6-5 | TGTGCCAGCAGCCGAGGACAGGGGAGGAACAGTCAGTACTTC | CASSRGQGRNSQYF
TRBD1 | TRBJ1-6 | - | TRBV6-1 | TGTGCCAGCAGACCGGGACAGTATAATTCACCCCTCCACTTT | CASRPGQYNSPLHF
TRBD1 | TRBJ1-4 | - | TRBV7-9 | TGTGCCAGCAGCTACTCCGGGACAGGGAATGAAAAACTGTTTTTT | CASSYSGTGNEKLFF
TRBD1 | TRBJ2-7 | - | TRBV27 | TGTGCCAGCAGTTTATCACGAGGTATTAGGGACAGTCCCTACGAGCAGTACTTC | CASSLSRGIRDSPYEQYF